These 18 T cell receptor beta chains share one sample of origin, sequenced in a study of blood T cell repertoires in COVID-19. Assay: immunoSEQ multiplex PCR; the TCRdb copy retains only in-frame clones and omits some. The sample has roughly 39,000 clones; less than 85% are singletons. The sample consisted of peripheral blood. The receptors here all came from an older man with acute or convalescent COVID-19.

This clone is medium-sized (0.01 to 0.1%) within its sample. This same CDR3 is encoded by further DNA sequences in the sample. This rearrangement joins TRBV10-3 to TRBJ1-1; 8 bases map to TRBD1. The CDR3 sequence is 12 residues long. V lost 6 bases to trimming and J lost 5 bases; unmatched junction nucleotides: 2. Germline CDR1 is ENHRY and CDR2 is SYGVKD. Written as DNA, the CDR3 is TGTGCCATCAGCACAGGGGGGACTGAAGCTTTCTTT. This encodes CAISTGGTEAFF.

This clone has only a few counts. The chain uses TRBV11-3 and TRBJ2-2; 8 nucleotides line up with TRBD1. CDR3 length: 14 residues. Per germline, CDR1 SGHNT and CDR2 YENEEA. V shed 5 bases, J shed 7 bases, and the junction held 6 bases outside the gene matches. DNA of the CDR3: TGTGCCAGCAGCGTGGACAGGGCAAGCGGGGAGCTGTTTTTT. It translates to CASSVDRASGELFF.

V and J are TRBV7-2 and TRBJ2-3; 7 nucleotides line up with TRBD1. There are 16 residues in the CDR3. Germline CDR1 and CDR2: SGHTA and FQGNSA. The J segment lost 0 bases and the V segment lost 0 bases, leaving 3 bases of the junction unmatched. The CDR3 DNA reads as TGTGCCAGCAGCTTAGCTGGACAGGCTAGCACAGATACGCAGTATTTT. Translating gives CASSLAGQASTDTQYF.

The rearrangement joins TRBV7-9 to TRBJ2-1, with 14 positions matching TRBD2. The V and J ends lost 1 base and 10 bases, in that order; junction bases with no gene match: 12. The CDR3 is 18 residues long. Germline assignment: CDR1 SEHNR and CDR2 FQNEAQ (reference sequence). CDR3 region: CASSLGQGLAGASGEQFF. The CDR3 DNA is TGTGCCAGCAGCTTAGGCCAGGGACTAGCGGGAGCCTCAGGGGAGCAGTTCTTC.

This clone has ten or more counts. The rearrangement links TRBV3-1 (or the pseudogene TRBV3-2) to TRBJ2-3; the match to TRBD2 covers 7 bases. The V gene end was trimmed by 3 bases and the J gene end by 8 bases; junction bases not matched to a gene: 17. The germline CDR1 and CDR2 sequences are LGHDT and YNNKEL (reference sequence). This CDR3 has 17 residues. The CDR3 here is CASSQIEWEGIGGTQYF. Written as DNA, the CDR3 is TGTGCCAGCAGCCAGATCGAATGGGAGGGGATCGGCGGTACGCAGTATTTT.

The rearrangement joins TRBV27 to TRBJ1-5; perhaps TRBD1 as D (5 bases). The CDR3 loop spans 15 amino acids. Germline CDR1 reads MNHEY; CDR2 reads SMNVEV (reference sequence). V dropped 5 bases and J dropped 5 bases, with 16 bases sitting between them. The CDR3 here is CASSPRWVGHQPQHF. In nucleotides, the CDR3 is TGTGCCAGCAGTCCCAGATGGGTGGGGCATCAGCCCCAGCATTTT.

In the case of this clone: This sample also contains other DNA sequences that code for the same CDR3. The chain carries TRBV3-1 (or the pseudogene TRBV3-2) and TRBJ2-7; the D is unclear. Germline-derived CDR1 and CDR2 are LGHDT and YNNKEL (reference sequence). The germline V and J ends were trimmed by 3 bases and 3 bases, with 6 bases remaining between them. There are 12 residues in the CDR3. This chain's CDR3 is CASSHLYYEQYF. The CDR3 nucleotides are TGTGCCAGCAGCCATCTATACTACGAGCAGTACTTC.

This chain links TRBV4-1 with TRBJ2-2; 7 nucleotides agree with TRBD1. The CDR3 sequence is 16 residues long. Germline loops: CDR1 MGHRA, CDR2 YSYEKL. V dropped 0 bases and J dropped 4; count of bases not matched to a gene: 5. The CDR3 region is CASSQEGGKLTGELFF. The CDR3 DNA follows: TGCGCCAGCAGCCAAGAAGGGGGCAAACTCACCGGGGAGCTGTTTTTT.

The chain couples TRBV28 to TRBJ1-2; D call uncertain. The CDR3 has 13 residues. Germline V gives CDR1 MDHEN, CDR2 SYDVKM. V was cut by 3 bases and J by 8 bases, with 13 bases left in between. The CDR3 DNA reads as TGTGCCAGCAGTTTTGTCCCCCGGGGAGGCTACACCTTC. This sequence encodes CASSFVPRGGYTF.

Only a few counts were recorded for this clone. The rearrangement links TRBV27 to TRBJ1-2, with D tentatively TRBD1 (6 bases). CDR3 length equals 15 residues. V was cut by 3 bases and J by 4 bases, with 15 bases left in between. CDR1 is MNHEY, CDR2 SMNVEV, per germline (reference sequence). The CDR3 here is CASSFRTEGTYGYTF. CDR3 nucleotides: TGTGCCAGCAGTTTTAGGACAGAGGGTACCTATGGCTACACCTTC.

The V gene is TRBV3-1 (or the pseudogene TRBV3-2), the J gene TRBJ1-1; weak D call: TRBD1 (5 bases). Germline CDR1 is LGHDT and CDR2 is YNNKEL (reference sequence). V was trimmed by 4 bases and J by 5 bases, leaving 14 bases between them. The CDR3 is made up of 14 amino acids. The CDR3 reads CASSRTLGGTEAFF. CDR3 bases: TGTGCCAGCAGCCGTACGCTGGGGGGAACTGAAGCTTTCTTT.

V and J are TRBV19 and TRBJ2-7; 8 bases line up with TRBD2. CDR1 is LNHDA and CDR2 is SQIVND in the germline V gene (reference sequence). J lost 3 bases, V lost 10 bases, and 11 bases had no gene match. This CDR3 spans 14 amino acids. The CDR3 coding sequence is TGTGCCACTAACGATCCCCGGGGGGGCTACGAGCAGTACTTC. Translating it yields CATNDPRGGYEQYF.

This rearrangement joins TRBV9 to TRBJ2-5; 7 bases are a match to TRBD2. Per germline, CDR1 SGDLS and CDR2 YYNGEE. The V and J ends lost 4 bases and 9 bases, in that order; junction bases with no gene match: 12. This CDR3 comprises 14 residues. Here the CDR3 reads CASSPSGLSEAQYF. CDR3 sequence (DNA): TGTGCCAGCAGCCCCTCGGGACTATCCGAGGCCCAGTACTTC.

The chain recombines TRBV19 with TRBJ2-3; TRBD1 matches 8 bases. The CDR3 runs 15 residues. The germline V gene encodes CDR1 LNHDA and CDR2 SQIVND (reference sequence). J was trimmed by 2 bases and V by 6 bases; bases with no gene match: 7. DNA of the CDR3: TGTGCCAGTAGCTTGCCAGGGGGCCACACAGATACGCAGTATTTT. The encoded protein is CASSLPGGHTDTQYF. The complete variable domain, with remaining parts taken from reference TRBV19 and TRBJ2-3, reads DGGITQSPKYLFRKEGQNVTLSCEQNLNHDAMYWYRQDPGQGLRLIYYSQIVNDFQKGDIAEGYSVSREKKESFPLTVTSAQKNPTAFYLCASSLPGGHTDTQYFGPGTRLTVL.

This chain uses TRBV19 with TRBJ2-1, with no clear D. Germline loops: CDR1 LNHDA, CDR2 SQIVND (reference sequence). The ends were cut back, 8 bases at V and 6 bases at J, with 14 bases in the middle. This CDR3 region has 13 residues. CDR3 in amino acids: CASRSSGFNEQFF. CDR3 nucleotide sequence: TGTGCCAGTCGTTCTAGTGGCTTCAATGAGCAGTTCTTC.

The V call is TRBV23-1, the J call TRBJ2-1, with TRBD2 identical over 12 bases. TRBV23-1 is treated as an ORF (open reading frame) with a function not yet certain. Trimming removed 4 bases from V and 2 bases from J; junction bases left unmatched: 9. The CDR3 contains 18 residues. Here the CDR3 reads CASSPTTSGGSTYNEQFF. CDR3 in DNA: TGCGCCAGCAGTCCAACGACTAGCGGGGGATCCACCTACAATGAGCAGTTCTTC.

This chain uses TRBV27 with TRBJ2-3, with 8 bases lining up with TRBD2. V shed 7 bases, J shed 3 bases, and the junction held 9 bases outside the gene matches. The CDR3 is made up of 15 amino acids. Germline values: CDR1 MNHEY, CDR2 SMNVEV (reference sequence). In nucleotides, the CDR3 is TGTGCCAGCACCCCCTGGGGCGGGAGGACAGATACGCAGTATTTT. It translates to CASTPWGGRTDTQYF.

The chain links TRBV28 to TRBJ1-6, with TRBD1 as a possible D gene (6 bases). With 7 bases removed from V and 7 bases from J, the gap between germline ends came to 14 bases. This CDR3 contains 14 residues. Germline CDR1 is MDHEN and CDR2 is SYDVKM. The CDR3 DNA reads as TGTGCCAGCACTGCAGGACAGCCAAATTCACCCCTCCACTTT. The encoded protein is CASTAGQPNSPLHF.